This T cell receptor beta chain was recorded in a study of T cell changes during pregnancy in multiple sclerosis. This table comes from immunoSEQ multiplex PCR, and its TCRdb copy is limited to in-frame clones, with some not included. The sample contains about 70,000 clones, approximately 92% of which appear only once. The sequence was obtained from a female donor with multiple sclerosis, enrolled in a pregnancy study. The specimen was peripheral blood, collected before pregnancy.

The CDR3 here is CASSPTDIDTQYF. In nucleotides, the CDR3 is TGTGCCAGCAGCCCTACAGATATAGATACGCAGTATTTT. This chain links TRBV7-6 with TRBJ2-3; D unclear. Germline-derived CDR1 and CDR2 are SGHVS and FNYEAQ. The CDR3 is made up of 13 amino acids. V was trimmed by 5 bases and J by 5 bases, leaving 11 bases between them.